This TCR beta chain came from a study of blood T cell repertoires in COVID-19. The germline gives CDR1 SGHTA, CDR2 FQGTGA. V lost 3 bases to trimming and J lost 5 bases; unmatched junction nucleotides: 4. CDR3 length: 16 amino acids. Original analysis: It was from reference gene primer amplification that nucleated cell counts were estimated. The protocol was immunoSEQ multiplex PCR, while the TCRdb copy is restricted to in-frame clones and leaves out a portion. From that table come the V and J calls and clone size; the DNA was used to work out D and trimming. The profile shows 25,000 to 30,000 clones, approximately 90% of them singletons.

This receptor was taken from a human donor in a cohort sampled during active COVID-19. This chain links TRBV7-3 with TRBJ2-1; 13 bases are shared with TRBD2. Sequencing was carried out using peripheral blood. The CDR3 reads CASSFPTSGGDNEQFF. In DNA, the CDR3 is TGTGCCAGCAGCTTTCCTACTAGCGGGGGGGACAATGAGCAGTTCTTC. The whole variable domain, filled in from reference TRBV7-3 and TRBJ2-1, reads GAGVSQTPSNKVTEKGKYVELRCDPISGHTALYWYRQSLGQGPEFLIYFQGTGAADDSGLPNDRFFAVRPEGSVSTLKIQRTERGDSAVYLCASSFPTSGGDNEQFFGPGTRLTVL.